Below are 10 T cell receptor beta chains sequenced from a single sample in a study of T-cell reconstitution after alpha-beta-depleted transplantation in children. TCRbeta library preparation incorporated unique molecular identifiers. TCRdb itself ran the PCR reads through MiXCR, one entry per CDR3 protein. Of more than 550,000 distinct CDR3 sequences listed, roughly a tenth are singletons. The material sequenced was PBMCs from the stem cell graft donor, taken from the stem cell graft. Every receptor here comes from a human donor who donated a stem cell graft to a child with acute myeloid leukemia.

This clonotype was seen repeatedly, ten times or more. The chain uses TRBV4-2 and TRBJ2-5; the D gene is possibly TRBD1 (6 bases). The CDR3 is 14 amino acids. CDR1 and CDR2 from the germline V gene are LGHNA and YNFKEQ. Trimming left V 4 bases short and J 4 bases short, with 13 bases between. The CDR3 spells CASSPRIRGETQYF. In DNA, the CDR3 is TGTGCCAGCAGCCCTCGGATCAGGGGAGAGACCCAGTACTTC.

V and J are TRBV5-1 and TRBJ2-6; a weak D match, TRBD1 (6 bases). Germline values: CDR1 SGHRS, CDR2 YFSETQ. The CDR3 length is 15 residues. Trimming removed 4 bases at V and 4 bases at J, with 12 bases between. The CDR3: CASSEQGLGANVLTF. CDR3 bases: TGCGCCAGCAGCGAACAGGGCCTCGGGGCCAACGTCCTGACTTTC.

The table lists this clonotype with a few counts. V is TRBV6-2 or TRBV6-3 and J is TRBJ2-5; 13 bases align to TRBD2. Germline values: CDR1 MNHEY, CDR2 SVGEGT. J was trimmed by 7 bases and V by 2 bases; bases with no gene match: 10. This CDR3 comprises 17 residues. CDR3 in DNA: TGTGCCAGCAGTTACGGGACTAGCGGGACGGGGAAAGCGACCCAGTACTTC. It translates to CASSYGTSGTGKATQYF.

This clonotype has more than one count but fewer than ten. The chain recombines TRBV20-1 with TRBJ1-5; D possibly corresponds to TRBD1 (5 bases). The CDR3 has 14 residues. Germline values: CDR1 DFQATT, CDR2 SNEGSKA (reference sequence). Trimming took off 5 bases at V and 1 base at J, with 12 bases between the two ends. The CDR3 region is CSADAWDSNQPQHF. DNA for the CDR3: TGCAGTGCTGACGCATGGGACAGCAATCAGCCCCAGCATTTT.

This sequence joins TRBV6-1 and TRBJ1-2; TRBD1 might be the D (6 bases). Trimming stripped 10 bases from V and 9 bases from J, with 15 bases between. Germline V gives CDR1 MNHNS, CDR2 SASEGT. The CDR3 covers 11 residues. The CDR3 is CATREGVSYTF. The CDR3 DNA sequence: TGTGCCACCCGGGAGGGGGTGAGCTACACCTTC.

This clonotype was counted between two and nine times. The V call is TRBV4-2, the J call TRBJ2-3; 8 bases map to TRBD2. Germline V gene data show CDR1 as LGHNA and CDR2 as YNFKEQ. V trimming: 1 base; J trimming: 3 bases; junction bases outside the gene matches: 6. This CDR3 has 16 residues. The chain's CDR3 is CASSQVAGKGTDTQYF. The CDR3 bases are TGTGCCAGCAGCCAAGTAGCGGGGAAAGGGACAGATACGCAGTATTTT.

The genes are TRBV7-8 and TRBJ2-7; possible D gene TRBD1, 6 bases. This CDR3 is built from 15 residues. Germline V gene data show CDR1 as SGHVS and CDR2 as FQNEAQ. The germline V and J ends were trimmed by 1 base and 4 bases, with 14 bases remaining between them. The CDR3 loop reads CASSLVWDTQYEQYF. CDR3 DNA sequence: TGTGCCAGCAGCTTAGTCTGGGACACCCAGTACGAGCAGTACTTC.

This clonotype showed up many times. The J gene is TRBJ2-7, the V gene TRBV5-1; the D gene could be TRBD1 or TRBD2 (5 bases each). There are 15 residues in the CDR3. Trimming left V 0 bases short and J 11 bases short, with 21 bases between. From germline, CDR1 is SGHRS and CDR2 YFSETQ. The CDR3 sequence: CASSLGGTANPTEYF. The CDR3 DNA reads TGCGCCAGCAGCTTGGGAGGGACCGCTAATCCTACGGAGTACTTC. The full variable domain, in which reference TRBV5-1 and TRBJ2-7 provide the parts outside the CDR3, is KAGVTQTPRYLIKTRGQQVTLSCSPISGHRSVSWYQQTPGQGLQFLFEYFSETQRNKGNFPGRFSGRQFSNSRSEMNVSTLELGDSALYLCASSLGGTANPTEYFGPGTRLTVT.

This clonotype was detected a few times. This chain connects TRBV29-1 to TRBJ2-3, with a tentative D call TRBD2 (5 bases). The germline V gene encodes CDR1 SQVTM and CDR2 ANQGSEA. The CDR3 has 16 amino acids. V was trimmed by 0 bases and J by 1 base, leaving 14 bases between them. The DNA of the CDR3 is TGCAGCGTTGAAGATCGAGGAGCGGTCGGCACAGATACGCAGTATTTT. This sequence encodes CSVEDRGAVGTDTQYF.

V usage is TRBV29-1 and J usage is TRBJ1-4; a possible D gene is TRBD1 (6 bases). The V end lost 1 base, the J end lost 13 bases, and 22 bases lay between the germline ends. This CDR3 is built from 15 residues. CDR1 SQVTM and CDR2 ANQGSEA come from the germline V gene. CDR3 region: CSVEADGGVTPALFF. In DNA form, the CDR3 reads TGCAGCGTTGAAGCGGACGGGGGCGTCACTCCGGCACTGTTTTTT.